The clone carrying this T cell receptor beta chain turned up a few times. The data were taken from a study of T cell clonotyping in hematopoietic cell transplantation. Profiling relied on immunoSEQ multiplex PCR, and the TCRdb table lists in-frame clones only, not all of them. The repertoire has around 12,000 clones, roughly 50% of them found once; the top ten carry approximately 9.9%. Trimming cost V 4 bases and J 3 bases; bases outside gene matches: 5. Germline lookup yields CDR1 MRHNA and CDR2 SNTAGT. This CDR3 region has 14 residues. The specimen sequenced was peripheral blood mononuclear cells. The V and J genes are TRBV6-4 and TRBJ1-1, with TRBD1 matching over 7 bases. The sequence came from a man in his fifties or sixties in good health. Some clones in this sample may be carry-over from other donors' samples. CDR3 DNA: TGTGCCAGCAGTGTAACAGGGGTGGACACTGAAGCTTTCTTT. This sequence encodes CASSVTGVDTEAFF.